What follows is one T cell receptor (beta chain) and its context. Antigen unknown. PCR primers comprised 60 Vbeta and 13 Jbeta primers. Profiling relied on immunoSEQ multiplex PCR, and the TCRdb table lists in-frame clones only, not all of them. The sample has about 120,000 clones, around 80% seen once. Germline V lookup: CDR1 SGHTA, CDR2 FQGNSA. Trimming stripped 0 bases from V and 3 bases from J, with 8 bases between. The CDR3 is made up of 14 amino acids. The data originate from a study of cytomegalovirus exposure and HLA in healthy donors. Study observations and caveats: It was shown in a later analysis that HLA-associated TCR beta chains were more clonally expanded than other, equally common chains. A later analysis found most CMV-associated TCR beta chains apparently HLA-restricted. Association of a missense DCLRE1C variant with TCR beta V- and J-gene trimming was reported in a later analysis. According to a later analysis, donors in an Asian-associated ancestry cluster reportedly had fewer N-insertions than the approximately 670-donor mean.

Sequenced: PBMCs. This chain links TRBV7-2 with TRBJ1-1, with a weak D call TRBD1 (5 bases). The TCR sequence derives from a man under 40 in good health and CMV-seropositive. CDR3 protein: CASSLAGGYTEAFF. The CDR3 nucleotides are TGTGCCAGCAGCTTAGCGGGGGGATACACTGAAGCTTTCTTT.